The subject of this entry is one T cell receptor beta chain. Germline V lookup: CDR1 SGHRS, CDR2 YFSETQ. The CDR3 loop spans 14 amino acids. The V and J ends lost 4 bases and 6 bases, in that order; junction bases with no gene match: 8. This sample stems from a study of technical replicates of blood from a few donors. Only in-frame clones appear in the TCRdb table, and some are missing; sequencing was by immunoSEQ multiplex PCR. The repertoire holds approximately 84,000 clones, with nearly 98% as singletons. J is TRBJ2-3 and V is TRBV5-1; TRBD1 agrees at 7 bases. Source material: T cells isolated from PBMCs. The receptor was derived from a human donor in good health. As DNA, the CDR3 is TGCGCCAGCAGCCCTGACAGGGCTATGGATACGCAGTATTTT. Amino acids: CASSPDRAMDTQYF.